This TCR beta chain was obtained from a study of blood T cells in healthy people across ages. This clonotype has ten or more counts. Researchers collected approximately 9.9 milliliters of peripheral blood from every single donor. Losses at the gene ends were 3 bases for V and 8 bases for J; bases not matched to a gene: 12. CDR1 and CDR2 from the germline V gene are SQVTM and ANQGSEA. CDR3 length: 15 residues. Alongside a J-beta primer mix, a sample-barcoded 5' primer served in a second PCR lasting about 7 to 11 cycles. The template-switch adaptor was a 5' adaptor with 12 random nucleotides. It tagged each cDNA molecule. From the 5' RACE reads, TCRdb called clonotypes with MiXCR, one entry per CDR3 protein. This table has around 1.7 million distinct CDR3 sequences, 28% appearing once.

The TCR comes from a young woman in good health. The source material was blood. This chain uses TRBV29-1 with TRBJ2-1, with 8 positions matching TRBD2. This CDR3 reads CSVDASGLLKHEQFF. CDR3 nucleotide sequence: TGCAGCGTTGACGCTAGCGGGCTCCTAAAGCATGAGCAGTTCTTC.